This is a list of T cell receptor beta chains from one sample in a study of low-dose radiotherapy and immunotherapy resistance in tumors. TCRdb re-called the reads through MiXCR, storing one row per CDR3 protein. The table has 35,000 to 50,000 distinct CDR3 sequences, around a third seen once. Sample: PBMCs, taken before treatment. These receptors all stem from a male donor with gallbladder cancer. Both conserved end residues are part of each CDR3. The D gene is left open where the match is weak. Clone size is not always given. Where it is, it says once, few, many or a class for expanded clones.

D	length	size	V	J	DNA	CDR3
NA	15	many	TRBV9	TRBJ2-1	TGTGCCAGCAGCGTAGAGGTCTTGGGTTACAATGAGCAGTTCTTC	CASSVEVLGYNEQFF
NA	16	many	TRBV5-4	TRBJ1-1	TGTGCCAGCAGCTTGGGGCAGGCGGTACAGAACACTGAAGCTTTCTTT	CASSLGQAVQNTEAFF
NA	14	many	TRBV12-3/TRBV12-4	TRBJ2-1	TGTGCCAGCAGTTTAACAAGTCATACCTATGAGCAGTTCTTC	CASSLTSHTYEQFF
TRBD1	14	many	TRBV20-1	TRBJ1-4	TGCAGTGCTAGACCGGGACAGGCAAATGAAAAACTGTTTTTT	CSARPGQANEKLFF
TRBD2	16	many	TRBV9	TRBJ2-2	TGTGCCAGCAGCGTAGGGCTAGCGGGAGTAGCCGGGGAGCTGTTTTTT	CASSVGLAGVAGELFF
TRBD2	12	many	TRBV20-1	TRBJ2-3	TGCAGTCGCGCTAGCGGGACAGATACGCAGTATTTT	CSRASGTDTQYF
NA	15	many	TRBV9	TRBJ2-7	TGTGCCAGCAGCGTATCGTCCGGGGCCGCCTACGAGCAGTACTTC	CASSVSSGAAYEQYF
TRBD1	16	NA	TRBV7-9	TRBJ1-2	TGTGCCAGCAGCTTAGGACAGGGGACGTCCCTCTATGGCTACACCTTC	CASSLGQGTSLYGYTF
TRBD1	17	many	TRBV5-1	TRBJ2-2	TGCGCCAGCAGCTTATTCAGGGACAGCGCGAACACCGGGGAGCTGTTTTTT	CASSLFRDSANTGELFF
TRBD2	17	few	TRBV11-2	TRBJ2-3	TGTGCCAGCAGCTTAGTGGCTAGCGGGAGAGGCGCAGATACGCAGTATTTT	CASSLVASGRGADTQYF
NA	17	many	TRBV10-3	TRBJ2-3	TGTGCCATCAGTGAGTCCCTCGGGGGGCCAAGCACAGATACGCAGTATTTT	CAISESLGGPSTDTQYF
NA	13	many	TRBV2	TRBJ1-1	TGTGCCAGCAGTGGGGGGCGCGGTACTGAAGCTTTCTTT	CASSGGRGTEAFF
NA	14	many	TRBV6-4	TRBJ1-2	TGTGCCAGCAGTGACTCAGGGTTTCGCTATGGCTACACCTTC	CASSDSGFRYGYTF
NA	12	many	TRBV20-1	TRBJ1-2	TGCAGTGCTCCGGGAGCAAAGCGTGGCTACACCTTC	CSAPGAKRGYTF
NA	14	many	TRBV7-9	TRBJ1-5	TGTGCCAGCAGCATAGACGGTAGCAATCAGCCCCAGCATTTT	CASSIDGSNQPQHF
NA	16	many	TRBV19	TRBJ2-3	TGTGCCAGTAGTGCGGAACAGGGAAAGGGCACAGATACGCAGTATTTT	CASSAEQGKGTDTQYF
NA	12	NA	TRBV5-8	TRBJ1-5	TGTGCCAGCAGGGGTAACAATCAGCCCCAGCATTTT	CASRGNNQPQHF
TRBD1	14	NA	TRBV20-1	TRBJ2-7	TGCAGTGCTCTGGACCGGGACAGGGTCTACGAGCAGTACTTC	CSALDRDRVYEQYF
NA	11	many	TRBV20-1	TRBJ2-7	TGCAGCACCCTGGGGGAGTACGAGCAGTACTTC	CSTLGEYEQYF
TRBD1	16	few	TRBV2	TRBJ2-2	TGTGCCAGCAGTGACGCCAGGACAGGCAACACCGGGGAGCTGTTTTTT	CASSDARTGNTGELFF
NA	15	many	TRBV7-2	TRBJ2-3	TGTGCCAGCAGGCGTCGAGGGGTGCAGGCGGATACGCAGTATTTT	CASRRRGVQADTQYF
TRBD1	13	NA	TRBV19	TRBJ2-2	TGTGCCAGTAGTAGACAGGGCATCGGGGAGCTGTTTTTT	CASSRQGIGELFF
NA	15	few	TRBV28	TRBJ2-5	TGTGCCAGCACAGGGGCAGGACAGCGCAAAGAGACCCAGTACTTC	CASTGAGQRKETQYF
TRBD2	17	few	TRBV4-2	TRBJ2-6	TGTGCCAGCAGCCAAGGGACTAGCAGCTCTGGGGCCAACGTCCTGACTTTC	CASSQGTSSSGANVLTF
TRBD1	16	many	TRBV4-2	TRBJ1-6	TGTGCCAGCAGCCAAGATGGGGACAGGGGACGTTCACCCCTCCACTTT	CASSQDGDRGRSPLHF
NA	14	many	TRBV12-3/TRBV12-4	TRBJ2-5	TGTGCCAGCAGTTTTGACGGGGTTGGAGAGACCCAGTACTTC	CASSFDGVGETQYF
NA	15	many	TRBV18	TRBJ1-6	TGTGCCAGCTCACCAACAGATGGGGGTAATTCACCCCTCCACTTT	CASSPTDGGNSPLHF
NA	16	NA	TRBV19	TRBJ1-1	TGTGCCAGTAGCAACAGGGACATCTTTGTCATCACTGAAGCTTTCTTT	CASSNRDIFVITEAFF
TRBD2	16	NA	TRBV6-2/TRBV6-3	TRBJ2-1	TGTGCCAGCAGTTACGGAGCGGGAATTGGAGATAATGAGCAGTTCTTC	CASSYGAGIGDNEQFF
TRBD2	19	few	TRBV13	TRBJ2-2	TGTGCCAGCAGCCCTGGGACTAGCGGGGCTGCGAGAGGCACCGGGGAGCTGTTTTTT	CASSPGTSGAARGTGELFF
NA	13	NA	TRBV6-1	TRBJ2-7	TGTGCCATCTCAGAGCTTAGCCCGGGGGAGCAGTACTTC	CAISELSPGEQYF
TRBD1	15	many	TRBV6-2/TRBV6-3	TRBJ2-1	TGTGCCAGCAGACCTACCGGGACAGGGTACAATGAGCAGTTCTTC	CASRPTGTGYNEQFF
TRBD2	14	many	TRBV29-1	TRBJ2-1	TGCAGCGTCGTAGCCGGACTAGAGTCCCCTGAGCAGTTCTTC	CSVVAGLESPEQFF
NA	12	medium-sized	TRBV28	TRBJ1-2	TGTGCCACCTCAGTCGGCGCGTATGGCTACACCTTC	CATSVGAYGYTF
NA	18	few	TRBV2	TRBJ2-2	NA	CASSGLFPGQADGELFFF
NA	16	medium-sized	TRBV28	TRBJ2-7	TGTGCCAGCACTACCCGGGGCGGAGGGATCTCCTACGAGCAGTACTTC	CASTTRGGGISYEQYF
TRBD2	16	many	TRBV27	TRBJ2-7	TGTGCCAGCAGTTTCTTGACTAGCGGGAGAGACTACGAGCAGTACTTC	CASSFLTSGRDYEQYF
NA	14	many	TRBV5-4	TRBJ2-4	TGTGCCAGCAGCTTCACTACAGGGCTTAACATTCAGTACTTC	CASSFTTGLNIQYF
TRBD1	13	many	TRBV29-1	TRBJ2-5	TGCAGCGGGGGGACAGGGAGTTCGGAGACCCAGTACTTC	CSGGTGSSETQYF
TRBD2	17	many	TRBV3-1	TRBJ2-1	TGTGCCAGCAGCCAAGTTACGACGGGAGGTTCCTACAATGAGCAGTTCTTC	CASSQVTTGGSYNEQFF
NA	14	few	TRBV20-1	TRBJ1-5	TGCAGTGCTATTAGACAGGCGAGCAATCAGCCCCAGCATTTT	CSAIRQASNQPQHF
NA	13	many	TRBV11-2	TRBJ1-4	TGTGCCAGCAGCACGGGGGCAGGGGAAAAACTGTTTTTT	CASSTGAGEKLFF
TRBD2	16	medium-sized	TRBV6-2/TRBV6-3	TRBJ2-3	TGTGCCAGCCCCGCCCAGGGCGGGGGACCCACAGATACGCAGTATTTT	CASPAQGGGPTDTQYF
NA	15	many	TRBV20-1	TRBJ1-5	TGCAGTGCTAGAGGGGGCAGGGAGGGGAATCAGCCCCAGCATTTT	CSARGGREGNQPQHF
TRBD2	15	NA	TRBV11-3	TRBJ2-1	TGTGCCAGCAGCTCATCGGGGGGAACCTACAATGAGCAGTTCTTC	CASSSSGGTYNEQFF
NA	12	many	TRBV3-1	TRBJ2-2	TGTGCCAGCAGCCTGGGTGCCGGGGAGCTGTTTTTT	CASSLGAGELFF
TRBD2	14	medium-sized	TRBV9	TRBJ2-1	TGTGCCAGCAGCGTAGACGGGAGGGCTCCCTACCCGTTCTTC	CASSVDGRAPYPFF
NA	15	NA	TRBV10-3	TRBJ2-7	TGTGCCATCAGTGATAGCCCCACAGGGTCCTACGAGCAGTACTTC	CAISDSPTGSYEQYF
NA	16	NA	TRBV5-6	TRBJ1-5	TGTGCCAGCAGCTGGGGGAGGGGGAAGGGCAATCAGCCCCAGCATTTT	CASSWGRGKGNQPQHF
TRBD1	15	NA	TRBV5-1	TRBJ2-5	TGCGCCAGCAGCCAGGGACAGAACATGCAAGAGACCCAGTACTTC	CASSQGQNMQETQYF
NA	14	many	TRBV10-1	TRBJ2-5	TGCGCCAGCAGTGACCCGGGGGGCGCAGAGACCCAGTACTTC	CASSDPGGAETQYF
TRBD2	19	NA	TRBV6-6	TRBJ2-3	TGTGCCAGCAGCCCTGGGGTAGCGGGGGGCCGTTGGAGCACAGATACGCAGTATTTT	CASSPGVAGGRWSTDTQYF